This note documents a single T cell receptor (beta chain) sequence. Its target is unknown. This specimen belongs to a study of long-term antiretroviral therapy in people with HIV. Study outcomes and limitations: Dominating the repertoire at all time points were the clones that expanded before ART.

Sequencing used immunoSEQ v3.0 at survey level. Only in-frame clones appear in the TCRdb table, and some are missing; sequencing was by immunoSEQ multiplex PCR. The table records 45,000 to 50,000 clones, around 84% of them present only once. Trimming took 5 bases from V and 2 from J; bases not matched to a gene: 6. Germline CDR1 LNHNV, CDR2 YYDKDF (reference sequence). The CDR3 loop spans 16 amino acids. This sample comprised unsorted PBMCs, obtained 0.8 years after starting antiretroviral therapy. The sequence derives from a young woman with HIV. The chain uses TRBV15 and TRBJ1-3, with 10 bases fitting TRBD1. CDR3 nucleotides: TGTGCCACCAGCCGGGACAGGGGTTTGGCTGGAAACACCATATATTTT. This sequence encodes CATSRDRGLAGNTIYF.